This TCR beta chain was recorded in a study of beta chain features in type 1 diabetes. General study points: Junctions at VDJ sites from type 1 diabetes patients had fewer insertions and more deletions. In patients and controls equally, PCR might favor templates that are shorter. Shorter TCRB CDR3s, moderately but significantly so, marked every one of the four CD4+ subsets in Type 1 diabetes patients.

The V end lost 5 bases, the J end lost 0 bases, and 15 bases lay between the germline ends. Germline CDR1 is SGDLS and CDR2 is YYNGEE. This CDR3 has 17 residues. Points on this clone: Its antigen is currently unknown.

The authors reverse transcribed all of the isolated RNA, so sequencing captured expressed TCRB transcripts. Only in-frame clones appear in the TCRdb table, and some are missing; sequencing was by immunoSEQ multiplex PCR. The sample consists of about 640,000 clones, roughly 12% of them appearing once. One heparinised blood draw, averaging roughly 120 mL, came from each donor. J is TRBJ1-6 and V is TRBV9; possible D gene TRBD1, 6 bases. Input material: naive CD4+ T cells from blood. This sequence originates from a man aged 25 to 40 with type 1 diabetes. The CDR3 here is CASSDPTGSSYNSPLHF. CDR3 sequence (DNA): TGTGCCAGCAGTGACCCGACAGGCAGCTCCTATAATTCACCCCTCCACTTT. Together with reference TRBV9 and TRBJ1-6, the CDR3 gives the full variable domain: DSGVTQTPKHLITATGQRVTLRCSPRSGDLSVYWYQQSLDQGLQFLIQYYNGEERAKGNILERFSAQQFPDLHSELNLSSLELGDSALYFCASSDPTGSSYNSPLHFGNGTRLTVT.